The entry below gives a single T cell receptor (beta chain) sequence along with its context. TCRdb recomputed calls from the RT-PCR reads with MiXCR, one row per CDR3 protein. The sample yields fewer than 800,000 distinct CDR3 sequences, around 14% seen once. Looked up from germline, CDR1 is MGHDK and CDR2 is SYGVNS. The CDR3 consists of 14 residues. Trimming took 8 bases from V and 11 from J, leaving 24 bases between them. This clonotype was obtained from a female donor in good health, serving as a healthy control. This chain links TRBV25-1 with TRBJ1-1; a possible D gene is TRBD1 (5 bases). The sequencing input was memory CD4+ T cells from blood. The CDR3 DNA reads as TGTGCCAGCCCCGGGGAGGTCCTCCAGCCAGGGGCTTTCTTT. Its translation: CASPGEVLQPGAFF.